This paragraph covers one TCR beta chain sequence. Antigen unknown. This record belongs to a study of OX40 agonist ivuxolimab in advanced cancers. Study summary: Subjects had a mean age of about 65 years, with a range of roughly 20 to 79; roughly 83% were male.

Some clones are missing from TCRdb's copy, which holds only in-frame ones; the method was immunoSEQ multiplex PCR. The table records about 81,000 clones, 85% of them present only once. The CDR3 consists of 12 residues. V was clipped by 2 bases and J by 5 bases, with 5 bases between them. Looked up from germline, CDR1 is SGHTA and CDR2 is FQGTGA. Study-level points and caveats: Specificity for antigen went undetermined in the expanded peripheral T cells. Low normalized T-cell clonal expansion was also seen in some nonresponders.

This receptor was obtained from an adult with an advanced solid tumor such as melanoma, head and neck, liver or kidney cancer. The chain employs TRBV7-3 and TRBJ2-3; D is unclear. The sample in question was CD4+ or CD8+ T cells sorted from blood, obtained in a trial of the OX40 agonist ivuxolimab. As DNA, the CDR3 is TGTGCCAGCAGCTTAGCGGAAGATACGCAGTATTTT. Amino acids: CASSLAEDTQYF.